Each of the 23 T cell receptor beta chains below was sequenced from the same sample in a study of OX40 agonist ivuxolimab in advanced cancers. Libraries were constructed by the immunoSEQ multiplex PCR assay. This immuneACCESS table, as held by TCRdb, lists in-frame sequences with V and J called but not all clones. Of the missing ones, under half trace to an unresolved V gene in checked studies; the others have no known cause. The sample table holds 70,000 or so clones, of which 75% to 90% were seen once. Of the sample, about 1.3% is held by the ten largest clones. The sequences come from CD4+ or CD8+ T cells sorted from blood, collected in a trial of the OX40 agonist ivuxolimab. These receptors were collected from an adult with an advanced solid tumor such as melanoma, head and neck, liver or kidney cancer.

V and J are TRBV6-6 and TRBJ2-7; D may match TRBD1 or TRBD2 (5 bases each). Looked up from germline, CDR1 is MNHNY and CDR2 is SVGAGI (reference sequence). The V and J ends lost 6 bases and 5 bases respectively, with 14 bases between them. The CDR3 runs to 13 residues. The DNA for the CDR3 is TGTGCCAGCAGGGGGGACCAGAGTCACGAGCAGTACTTC. This translates into CASRGDQSHEQYF.

The chain has TRBV18 and TRBJ2-7, with a tentative D call TRBD1 (6 bases). The V end lost 5 bases, the J end lost 1 base, and 12 bases lay between the germline ends. CDR1 KGHSH and CDR2 LQKENI come from the germline V gene. The CDR3 has 14 residues. The CDR3 protein is CASSSRTESYEQYF. Written as DNA, the CDR3 is TGTGCCAGCTCATCGCGGACAGAGTCCTACGAGCAGTACTTC.

The chain joins TRBV19 to TRBJ2-5; D remains ambiguous. CDR1 is LNHDA, CDR2 SQIVND, per germline (reference sequence). The CDR3 length is 13 residues. V was shortened by 4 bases and J by 9 bases, with 15 bases between the two germline ends. DNA of the CDR3: TGTGCCAGTAGTAAGGCCAGGATGGGGTCCCAGTACTTC. Encoded protein: CASSKARMGSQYF.

The chain uses TRBV18 and TRBJ2-7, with D unresolved. There are 14 residues in the CDR3. Trimming shortened V by 0 bases and J by 5 bases, and 11 bases separated the two germline ends. Germline V gives CDR1 KGHSH, CDR2 LQKENI. As DNA, the CDR3 is TGTGCCAGCTCACCACCCGGGCCAAACCACGAGCAGTACTTC. It translates to CASSPPGPNHEQYF.

This clone occurred a few times. The genes are TRBV6-5 and TRBJ2-7, with D tentatively TRBD1 (6 bases). The CDR3 has 15 residues. V lost 8 bases and J 3 bases, leaving 20 bases between the germline ends. Per germline, CDR1 MNHEY and CDR2 SVGAGI. CDR3 DNA sequence: TGTGCCAGCTCCGCAAGGTGGACAGCGCGCTACGAGCAGTACTTC. The encoded protein is CASSARWTARYEQYF.

This clone was counted a single time. The V and J genes are TRBV20-1 and TRBJ1-6, with D perhaps matching TRBD1 (6 bases). Germline values: CDR1 DFQATT, CDR2 SNEGSKA (reference sequence). The V end was cut by 0 bases, the J end by 16 bases, with 10 bases between. The CDR3 is 11 residues long. Here the CDR3 DNA reads TGCAGTGCTAGAGATACGGGGGCTCTCCACTTT. This gives the protein CSARDTGALHF.

In its sample, this clone was seen a few times. The rearrangement uses TRBV15 and TRBJ2-7; D might be TRBD1 (6 bases). CDR1 and CDR2 from the germline V gene are LNHNV and YYDKDF (reference sequence). This CDR3 contains 18 residues. Trimming shortened V by 2 bases and J by 3 bases, and 23 bases separated the two germline ends. DNA for the CDR3: TGTGCCACCAGCAGAAAGGTTTCAACACTGGGGACATACTACGAGCAGTACTTC. Translation: CATSRKVSTLGTYYEQYF.

This sequence joins TRBV10-3 and TRBJ1-2; D not resolved. Trimming left V 0 bases short and J 8 bases short, with 10 bases between. Germline V lookup: CDR1 ENHRY, CDR2 SYGVKD. This CDR3 has 13 amino acids. CDR3 nucleotides: TGTGCCATCAGTGAGTCACGACAAGGGGGCTACACCTTC. Its translation is CAISESRQGGYTF.

The chain carries TRBV6-5 and TRBJ2-5; 10 bases align to TRBD1. The V gene's germline CDR1 is MNHEY and CDR2 SVGAGI. The CDR3 has 15 amino acids. Losses at the gene ends were 4 bases for V and 2 bases for J; bases not matched to a gene: 4. CDR3 sequence: CASSFGQGGQETQYF. The CDR3 DNA follows: TGTGCCAGCAGTTTTGGACAGGGGGGACAAGAGACCCAGTACTTC.

The chain combines TRBV27 with TRBJ2-5; possible D gene TRBD1, 5 bases. The germline CDR1 and CDR2 sequences are MNHEY and SMNVEV (reference sequence). The CDR3 has 13 amino acids. V lost 8 bases and J 6 bases, leaving 16 bases between the germline ends. The CDR3 is CASPVRGGQTQYF. The CDR3 DNA reads as TGTGCCAGCCCGGTAAGGGGCGGTCAGACCCAGTACTTC.

The chain carries TRBV7-2 and TRBJ1-5; no firm D call. Germline lookup yields CDR1 SGHTA and CDR2 FQGNSA. This CDR3 comprises 17 residues. Trimming left V 0 bases short and J 0 bases short, with 12 bases between. This CDR3 reads CASSLAGGYYSNQPQHF. CDR3 DNA: TGTGCCAGCAGCTTAGCGGGCGGGTACTATAGCAATCAGCCCCAGCATTTT.

CDR3 sequence (DNA): TGCGCCAGCAGCTTGCTTGGGGCAGTGAGCTCTGGAAACACCATATATTTT. Residues: CASSLLGAVSSGNTIYF. The chain has TRBV5-1 and TRBJ1-3, with D perhaps matching TRBD1 (5 bases). Germline loops: CDR1 SGHRS, CDR2 YFSETQ. V shed 1 base and J shed 0 bases, with 14 bases lying between them. CDR3 size: 17 residues.

The V gene is TRBV18, the J gene TRBJ2-7, with 9 bases matching TRBD1. J was trimmed by 5 bases and V by 3 bases; bases with no gene match: 5. The CDR3 is 14 amino acids. Germline V gives CDR1 KGHSH, CDR2 LQKENI. DNA of the CDR3: TGTGCCAGCTCACCTCGACAGGGGGTCAACGAGCAGTACTTC. This encodes CASSPRQGVNEQYF.

The genes are TRBV30 and TRBJ2-5; TRBD1 matches at 7 bases. Germline CDR1 is GTSNPN and CDR2 is SVGIG (reference sequence). CDR3 size: 13 residues. Unmatched junction bases numbered 5, after V lost 5 bases and J lost 2 bases. The CDR3 DNA follows: TGTGCCTGGGGGGGACAGCTTCAAGAGACCCAGTACTTC. It yields the protein CAWGGQLQETQYF.

This clone appeared once. The chain uses TRBV9 and TRBJ1-1; possible D gene TRBD1, 5 bases. V was trimmed by 2 bases and J by 3 bases, leaving 11 bases between them. The germline CDR1 and CDR2 sequences are SGDLS and YYNGEE. This CDR3 has 14 amino acids. Here the CDR3 DNA reads TGTGCCAGCAGCGTTAAGGGGCTAGACACTGAAGCTTTCTTT. Translation gives CASSVKGLDTEAFF.

The chain links TRBV5-1 to TRBJ2-3; 9 nucleotides agree with TRBD2. Germline assignment: CDR1 SGHRS and CDR2 YFSETQ. With V trimmed by 6 bases and J by 2 bases, 10 bases remained unmatched. This CDR3 spans 16 amino acids. The CDR3 region is CASTKIPGLATDTQYF. The DNA of the CDR3 is TGCGCCAGCACGAAAATACCGGGACTAGCCACAGATACGCAGTATTTT.

The V and J genes are TRBV5-6 and TRBJ1-2, with D hard to call. CDR1 is SGHDT, CDR2 YYEEEE, per germline. The CDR3 has 13 amino acids. The V end lost 0 bases, the J end lost 7 bases, and 10 bases lay between the germline ends. In DNA, the CDR3 is TGTGCCAGCAGCTTGGGTTCCGGGAGTGGCTACACCTTC. Amino acids: CASSLGSGSGYTF.

This rearrangement joins TRBV28 to TRBJ2-7; tentatively, D is TRBD1 (5 bases). Trimming stripped 6 bases from V and 6 bases from J, with 12 bases between. Per the germline V gene, CDR1 is MDHEN and CDR2 is SYDVKM. This CDR3 contains 12 residues. The CDR3 loop reads CASRLGASEQYF. The CDR3 DNA follows: TGTGCCAGCAGGTTAGGGGCGAGCGAGCAGTACTTC.

V is TRBV5-1 and J is TRBJ2-1, with D perhaps matching TRBD1 or TRBD2 (5 bases each). This CDR3 is built from 16 residues. Germline lookup yields CDR1 SGHRS and CDR2 YFSETQ. Deletions cut 5 bases from V and 5 bases from J, with 20 bases between. CDR3 in DNA: TGCGCCAGCAGTCTGACCGGGACCCTACGTCACAATGAGCAGTTCTTC. Amino acids: CASSLTGTLRHNEQFF.

V usage is TRBV11-2 and J usage is TRBJ2-1, with D perhaps being TRBD1 or TRBD2 (5 bases each). This CDR3 has 14 residues. V lost 2 bases and J 6 bases, leaving 11 bases between the germline ends. The germline V gene has CDR1 SGHAT and CDR2 FQNNGV. CDR3 nucleotide sequence: TGTGCCAGCAGCTTACAGGGTGGGAGCAATGAGCAGTTCTTC. Its protein product is CASSLQGGSNEQFF.

V usage is TRBV2 and J usage is TRBJ2-7; no reliable D call. The CDR3 is 12 residues long. CDR1 is SNHLY and CDR2 is FYNNEI in the germline V gene. V lost 7 bases and J 0 bases, leaving 7 bases between the germline ends. The CDR3 bases are TGTGCCAGCACCAGCAGCTCCTACGAGCAGTACTTC. As protein: CASTSSSYEQYF.

The V call is TRBV6-5, the J call TRBJ1-5; D is uncertain. The V gene lost 6 bases and the J gene lost 0 bases, with 9 bases spanning the gap. CDR3 length: 14 amino acids. CDR1 MNHEY and CDR2 SVGAGI come from the germline V gene. The CDR3 here is CASRDIYSNQPQHF. The CDR3 bases are TGTGCCAGCAGGGATATTTATAGCAATCAGCCCCAGCATTTT.

This clone was observed a few times. The chain is built from TRBV7-9 and TRBJ1-5; perhaps TRBD1 as D (5 bases). The CDR3 spans 14 residues. Trimming cost V 3 bases and J 7 bases, with 13 bases left between them. Germline CDR1 SEHNR, CDR2 FQNEAQ (reference sequence). CDR3 protein: CASSLGGPYQPQHF. Here the CDR3 DNA reads TGTGCCAGCAGCTTGGGGGGACCGTACCAGCCCCAGCATTTT.